This TCR beta chain was sequenced in a study of T cell clonality in common variable immunodeficiency. Profiling relied on immunoSEQ multiplex PCR, and the TCRdb table lists in-frame clones only, not all of them. The sample is made up of 20,000 to 25,000 clones, none counted only once. Study outcomes and limitations: Reportedly, TCR beta sequences from common variable immunodeficiency showed fewer deletions and N-nucleotide insertions.

Caucasian heritage predominated among both patients and controls. CVID subjects had received replacement immunoglobulin for at least one year. This CDR3 contains 14 residues. V was shortened by 1 base and J by 5 bases, with 10 bases between the two germline ends. CDR1 is SGHTA, CDR2 FQGNSA, per germline. Ten or more counts support this clone. Antigen unknown. The read stops 3 residues short of the end of the CDR3; the missing end is completed from the germline J gene. The source material was peripheral blood mononuclear cells. This clonotype was obtained from a human donor with common variable immunodeficiency. V usage is TRBV7-2 and J usage is TRBJ2-3, with D possibly TRBD1 on 5 matching bases. CDR3 DNA, as far as it was read: TGTGCCAGCAGCTTAGTAGTCAGGGAAGATACG. It specifies CASSLVVREDT. In full, the CDR3 reads CASSLVVREDTQYF. Full variable domain (remainder filled in from reference TRBV7-2 and TRBJ2-3): GAGVSQSPSNKVTEKGKDVELRCDPISGHTALYWYRQSLGQGLEFLIYFQGNSAPDKSGLPSDRFSAERTGGSVSTLTIQRTQQEDSAVYLCASSLVVREDTQYFGPGTRLTVL.